This TCR beta chain was sequenced during a study of blood T cell repertoires in COVID-19. Study overall: The cDNA or gDNA used as material had been derived from T cells, B-cell-depleted T cells, or PBMCs.

To note about this clone: Additional DNA sequences in this sample encode the identical CDR3.

The V end lost 2 bases, the J end lost 5 bases, and 12 bases lay between the germline ends. The CDR3 loop spans 14 amino acids. Germline loops: CDR1 MGHRA, CDR2 YSYEKL. Assay used: immunoSEQ multiplex PCR; TCRdb lists only in-frame clones, some missing. This sample has approximately 300,000 clones, with under 95% found just once. Cohorts were determined from participant-reported clinical history. Before being deemed recovered, Cohort 3 donors had two negative PCRs, clearance, or symptom resolution. This chain connects TRBV4-1 to TRBJ1-1; tentative D call: TRBD1 (6 bases). The sample comprised PBMCs or T cells enriched from blood (not recorded which). The TCR comes from a woman aged 30 to 39 who had recovered from COVID-19. The CDR3 nucleotides read TGCGCCAGCAGCCAACCTGGACAGAATACTGAAGCTTTCTTT. It encodes CASSQPGQNTEAFF.